A selection of T cell receptor beta chains follows, all from one sample in a study of blood T cell repertoires in COVID-19. Clones were read by immunoSEQ multiplex PCR, and TCRdb kept only the in-frame ones, dropping some. This table has about 470,000 clones, roughly nine tenths appearing once. Sequences were obtained from PBMCs or T cells enriched from blood (not recorded which). The receptor source for this set is a woman aged 18-29 years who had recovered from COVID-19. The CDR3 runs from the conserved cysteine through the conserved F or W. D genes are given only for firm matches. Where a row states a size, it is once, few, many or the class of an expanded clone; other rows omit it.

j_call: TRBJ1-2; d_call: -; clone_size: few; v_call: TRBV28; cdr3_aa: CASSFPPGLRYGYTF; cdr3_nt: TGTGCCAGCAGTTTCCCCCCAGGGCTCCGCTATGGCTACACCTTC
j_call: TRBJ2-7; d_call: TRBD2; clone_size: -; v_call: TRBV5-1; cdr3_aa: CASSAVAGGGYEQYF; cdr3_nt: TGCGCCAGCAGCGCAGTAGCGGGGGGGGGCTACGAGCAGTACTTC
j_call: TRBJ1-1; d_call: -; clone_size: -; v_call: TRBV19; cdr3_aa: CASSIGSGTEAFF; cdr3_nt: TGTGCCAGTAGTATCGGGTCGGGAACTGAAGCTTTCTTT
j_call: TRBJ1-6; d_call: TRBD1; clone_size: -; v_call: TRBV25-1; cdr3_aa: CASSELTGASSPLHF; cdr3_nt: TGTGCCAGCAGTGAACTGACAGGGGCCAGTTCACCCCTCCACTTT
j_call: TRBJ1-5; d_call: -; clone_size: -; v_call: TRBV5-6; cdr3_aa: CASSIGDSNQPQHF; cdr3_nt: TGTGCCAGCAGCATAGGGGATAGCAATCAGCCCCAGCATTTT
j_call: TRBJ2-3; d_call: TRBD1; clone_size: -; v_call: TRBV5-1; cdr3_aa: CASRPGQGIDTQYF; cdr3_nt: TGCGCCAGTCGACCGGGACAGGGGATCGATACGCAGTATTTT
j_call: TRBJ2-3; d_call: TRBD2; clone_size: -; v_call: TRBV3-1/TRBV3-2; cdr3_aa: CASSPGHAGADTQYF; cdr3_nt: TGTGCCAGCAGCCCCGGTCACGCGGGGGCAGATACGCAGTATTTT
j_call: TRBJ2-7; d_call: TRBD1; clone_size: -; v_call: TRBV6-2/TRBV6-3; cdr3_aa: CASSYEGQRRDEQYF; cdr3_nt: TGTGCCAGCAGTTACGAGGGACAGCGAAGGGACGAGCAGTACTTC
j_call: TRBJ2-7; d_call: TRBD1; clone_size: -; v_call: TRBV3-1/TRBV3-2; cdr3_aa: CASSPFSGTGGSKQYF; cdr3_nt: TGTGCCAGCAGTCCCTTTTCCGGGACAGGGGGGAGTAAGCAGTACTTC
j_call: TRBJ1-6; d_call: -; clone_size: -; v_call: TRBV6-1; cdr3_aa: CASSEEMSRGSPLHF; cdr3_nt: TGTGCCAGCAGTGAAGAAATGAGTCGGGGTTCACCCCTCCACTTT
j_call: TRBJ1-2; d_call: -; clone_size: -; v_call: TRBV29-1; cdr3_aa: CSVVGSGENYGYTF; cdr3_nt: TGCAGCGTTGTCGGTTCAGGGGAGAACTATGGCTACACCTTC
j_call: TRBJ2-1; d_call: -; clone_size: -; v_call: TRBV2; cdr3_aa: CASSELLVYNEQFF; cdr3_nt: TGTGCCAGCAGTGAACTTCTAGTATACAATGAGCAGTTCTTC
j_call: TRBJ2-5; d_call: -; clone_size: -; v_call: TRBV11-2; cdr3_aa: CASSFGYQETQYF; cdr3_nt: TGTGCCAGCAGCTTCGGTTACCAAGAGACCCAGTACTTC
j_call: TRBJ2-1; d_call: TRBD2; clone_size: -; v_call: TRBV7-2; cdr3_aa: CASSLAILSGGQFF; cdr3_nt: TGTGCCAGCAGCTTAGCCATTCTTAGCGGGGGGCAGTTCTTC
j_call: TRBJ2-3; d_call: -; clone_size: once; v_call: TRBV6-1; cdr3_aa: CASSEGQLTDTQYF; cdr3_nt: TGTGCCAGCAGTGAAGGGCAGTTAACGGATACGCAGTATTTT
j_call: TRBJ1-1; d_call: -; clone_size: -; v_call: TRBV5-5; cdr3_aa: CASSSPNVIQMSEAFF; cdr3_nt: TGTGCCAGCAGCTCGCCCAACGTAATACAGATGTCTGAAGCTTTCTTT
j_call: TRBJ2-1; d_call: TRBD2; clone_size: once; v_call: TRBV3-1/TRBV3-2; cdr3_aa: CASSQEVASGPFSALF; cdr3_nt: TGTGCCAGCAGTCAAGAGGTGGCTAGCGGGCCGTTTTCGGCTCTCTTC
j_call: TRBJ2-1; d_call: TRBD2; clone_size: -; v_call: TRBV18; cdr3_aa: CASSLSSGGDEQFF; cdr3_nt: TGTGCCAGCTCACTATCGTCGGGGGGGGATGAGCAGTTCTTC
j_call: TRBJ1-3; d_call: -; clone_size: -; v_call: TRBV19; cdr3_aa: CASHPQVNSGNTIYF; cdr3_nt: TGTGCCAGTCATCCCCAGGTTAACTCTGGAAACACCATATATTTT
j_call: TRBJ2-5; d_call: TRBD2; clone_size: -; v_call: TRBV7-7; cdr3_aa: CASSFGLAGGETQYF; cdr3_nt: TGTGCTAGCAGCTTCGGACTAGCGGGGGGAGAGACCCAGTACTTC
j_call: TRBJ1-6; d_call: TRBD1; clone_size: -; v_call: TRBV10-3; cdr3_aa: CATRDRGSPLHF; cdr3_nt: TGTGCCACCCGGGACAGGGGATCACCCCTCCACTTT
j_call: TRBJ2-5; d_call: TRBD2; clone_size: -; v_call: TRBV2; cdr3_aa: CASSETASGAGQETQYF; cdr3_nt: TGTGCCAGCAGTGAGACGGCTAGCGGGGCCGGCCAAGAGACCCAGTACTTC
j_call: TRBJ1-1; d_call: -; clone_size: -; v_call: TRBV19; cdr3_aa: CASSIEGIMSGRNTEAFF; cdr3_nt: TGTGCCAGTAGTATAGAAGGCATCATGTCAGGAAGGAACACTGAAGCTTTCTTT
j_call: TRBJ1-1; d_call: TRBD1; clone_size: -; v_call: TRBV29-1; cdr3_aa: CSVSDREDEAFF; cdr3_nt: TGCAGCGTTTCCGACAGGGAGGATGAAGCTTTCTTT
j_call: TRBJ2-2; d_call: TRBD1; clone_size: -; v_call: TRBV28; cdr3_aa: CASSLAGGETGELFF; cdr3_nt: TGTGCCAGCAGTTTGGCAGGGGGCGAAACCGGGGAGCTGTTTTTT
j_call: TRBJ2-7; d_call: -; clone_size: -; v_call: TRBV19; cdr3_aa: CASSPGHSSYEQYF; cdr3_nt: TGTGCCAGTAGCCCGGGACACAGCTCCTACGAGCAGTACTTC
j_call: TRBJ2-3; d_call: -; clone_size: -; v_call: TRBV7-2; cdr3_aa: CASSLGGTDTQYF; cdr3_nt: TGTGCCAGCAGCTTGGGCGGGACAGATACGCAGTATTTT
j_call: TRBJ2-2; d_call: TRBD2; clone_size: -; v_call: TRBV6-1; cdr3_aa: CASSQGTSVGSGELFF; cdr3_nt: TGTGCCAGCAGTCAAGGGACTAGCGTCGGATCCGGGGAGCTGTTTTTT
j_call: TRBJ1-2; d_call: -; clone_size: -; v_call: TRBV19; cdr3_aa: CASSGGASVYYGYTF; cdr3_nt: TGTGCCAGTAGCGGAGGGGCTTCAGTCTACTATGGCTACACCTTC
j_call: TRBJ2-7; d_call: -; clone_size: -; v_call: TRBV5-6; cdr3_aa: CASSFSDSPAGQYF; cdr3_nt: TGTGCCAGCAGCTTTTCGGACAGTCCGGCGGGGCAGTACTTC
j_call: TRBJ1-5; d_call: -; clone_size: -; v_call: TRBV2; cdr3_aa: CASSSGRSNQPQHF; cdr3_nt: TGTGCCAGCAGTTCAGGGAGGAGCAATCAGCCCCAGCATTTT
j_call: TRBJ2-7; d_call: -; clone_size: -; v_call: TRBV5-6; cdr3_aa: CASSPVGGDEQYF; cdr3_nt: TGTGCCAGCAGCCCAGTAGGAGGGGACGAGCAGTACTTC
j_call: TRBJ1-1; d_call: TRBD1; clone_size: -; v_call: TRBV5-1; cdr3_aa: CASSSRRQGENTEAFF; cdr3_nt: TGCGCCAGCAGTTCGAGGCGGCAGGGGGAGAACACTGAAGCTTTCTTT
j_call: TRBJ2-7; d_call: TRBD1; clone_size: -; v_call: TRBV30; cdr3_aa: CAWSVKRTGSYEQYF; cdr3_nt: TGTGCCTGGAGTGTAAAACGGACAGGGTCCTACGAGCAGTACTTC
j_call: TRBJ2-3; d_call: TRBD2; clone_size: -; v_call: TRBV7-2; cdr3_aa: CASSPLAGAPTDTQYF; cdr3_nt: TGTGCCAGCAGCCCGCTAGCGGGGGCGCCCACAGATACGCAGTATTTT
j_call: TRBJ1-2; d_call: TRBD1; clone_size: -; v_call: TRBV28; cdr3_aa: CASLGTVPDSSYGYTF; cdr3_nt: TGTGCCAGCCTCGGGACAGTTCCCGATTCGAGCTATGGCTACACCTTC
j_call: TRBJ1-4; d_call: -; clone_size: -; v_call: TRBV9; cdr3_aa: CASSASGSANEKLFF; cdr3_nt: TGTGCCAGCAGTGCCTCCGGGTCCGCTAATGAAAAACTGTTTTTT
j_call: TRBJ2-7; d_call: -; clone_size: -; v_call: TRBV21-1; cdr3_aa: CASSFRDSLGEQYF; cdr3_nt: TGTGCCAGCAGCTTCCGGGACAGTCTGGGCGAGCAGTACTTC
j_call: TRBJ2-3; d_call: TRBD2; clone_size: -; v_call: TRBV6-5; cdr3_aa: CASSKNSGGTDTQYF; cdr3_nt: TGTGCCAGCAGTAAGAATAGCGGGGGGACAGATACGCAGTATTTT
j_call: TRBJ1-2; d_call: TRBD1; clone_size: -; v_call: TRBV12-3/TRBV12-4; cdr3_aa: CASSLARDSNTF; cdr3_nt: TGTGCCAGCAGTTTAGCGAGGGACAGCAACACCTTC
j_call: TRBJ1-3; d_call: -; clone_size: -; v_call: TRBV30; cdr3_aa: CAWSVLRNTIYF; cdr3_nt: TGTGCCTGGAGTGTACTAAGAAACACCATATATTTT
j_call: TRBJ2-7; d_call: TRBD2; clone_size: -; v_call: TRBV3-1/TRBV3-2; cdr3_aa: CASSPSGAPYEQYF; cdr3_nt: TGTGCCAGCAGCCCGAGCGGGGCCCCCTACGAGCAGTACTTC
j_call: TRBJ2-5; d_call: TRBD2; clone_size: -; v_call: TRBV16; cdr3_aa: CASSQYSGQGLTSGETQYF; cdr3_nt: TGTGCCAGCAGCCAATATTCAGGGCAGGGCCTGACTAGCGGAGAGACCCAGTACTTC
j_call: TRBJ1-4; d_call: -; clone_size: -; v_call: TRBV6-1; cdr3_aa: CASSELGRELFF; cdr3_nt: TGTGCCAGCAGTGAACTAGGGAGGGAACTGTTTTTT
j_call: TRBJ1-4; d_call: -; clone_size: many; v_call: TRBV2; cdr3_aa: CASSGVTRVLFF; cdr3_nt: TGTGCCAGCAGTGGCGTAACTAGAGTTCTGTTTTTT
j_call: TRBJ1-5; d_call: -; clone_size: -; v_call: TRBV3-1/TRBV3-2; cdr3_aa: CASSQDLPQPQHF; cdr3_nt: TGTGCCAGCAGCCAAGATCTCCCCCAGCCCCAGCATTTT
j_call: TRBJ2-1; d_call: -; clone_size: -; v_call: TRBV24-1; cdr3_aa: CATSAPGSRNEQFF; cdr3_nt: TGTGCCACCAGTGCTCCGGGGTCAAGGAATGAGCAGTTCTTC
j_call: TRBJ2-2; d_call: TRBD2; clone_size: -; v_call: TRBV28; cdr3_aa: CASSPASGGTGELFF; cdr3_nt: TGTGCCAGCAGTCCCGCCAGCGGGGGCACCGGGGAGCTGTTTTTT
j_call: TRBJ2-1; d_call: -; clone_size: -; v_call: TRBV10-3; cdr3_aa: CAISQEGTAVDEQFF; cdr3_nt: TGTGCCATCAGTCAAGAGGGGACTGCGGTCGATGAGCAGTTCTTC
j_call: TRBJ2-1; d_call: -; clone_size: -; v_call: TRBV28; cdr3_aa: CATYLRGDEQFF; cdr3_nt: TGTGCCACCTACCTCAGGGGAGATGAGCAGTTCTTC
j_call: TRBJ1-1; d_call: -; clone_size: once; v_call: TRBV29-1; cdr3_aa: CSVVGGNTEAFF; cdr3_nt: TGCAGCGTTGTAGGGGGGAACACTGAAGCTTTCTTT
j_call: TRBJ1-3; d_call: -; clone_size: -; v_call: TRBV6-6; cdr3_aa: CASSPRNFGNTIYF; cdr3_nt: TGTGCCAGCAGCCCGAGGAACTTTGGAAACACCATATATTTT
j_call: TRBJ1-2; d_call: -; clone_size: -; v_call: TRBV18; cdr3_aa: CASSPQQGAGGYTF; cdr3_nt: TGTGCCAGCTCACCACAACAAGGGGCAGGCGGCTACACCTTC
j_call: TRBJ1-2; d_call: -; clone_size: -; v_call: TRBV24-1; cdr3_aa: CATSDSGDGYTF; cdr3_nt: TGTGCCACCAGTGACTCAGGGGATGGCTACACCTTC
j_call: TRBJ1-2; d_call: -; clone_size: -; v_call: TRBV30; cdr3_aa: CALQDPNYGYTF; cdr3_nt: TGTGCCTTACAGGATCCTAACTATGGCTACACCTTC
j_call: TRBJ2-3; d_call: -; clone_size: few; v_call: TRBV11-2; cdr3_aa: CASSFWGGTDTQYF; cdr3_nt: TGTGCCAGCAGCTTCTGGGGGGGCACAGATACGCAGTATTTT
j_call: TRBJ1-2; d_call: -; clone_size: -; v_call: TRBV5-1; cdr3_aa: CASSLEGVNGYTF; cdr3_nt: TGCGCCAGCAGCTTGGAAGGGGTAAATGGCTACACCTTC
j_call: TRBJ1-2; d_call: -; clone_size: -; v_call: TRBV2; cdr3_aa: CASTRFYGYTF; cdr3_nt: TGTGCCAGCACCAGGTTCTATGGCTACACCTTC
j_call: TRBJ2-1; d_call: TRBD2; clone_size: -; v_call: TRBV5-1; cdr3_aa: CASSLAAGTTLNEQFF; cdr3_nt: TGCGCCAGCAGCTTGGCCGCCGGGACTACACTAAATGAGCAGTTCTTC